This T cell receptor (beta chain) appears in the sequencing data of a study of PD-1 blockade in classical Hodgkin lymphoma (dated by TCRdb to about 2020). Regarding the study in general: Nivolumab dosing was 3 mg/kg intravenously every 2 weeks, continuing until either disease progression or unacceptable toxicity. The study used CyTOF and TCR beta sequencing to define a peripheral blood immune signature of response to PD-1 blockade in classical Hodgkin lymphoma.

What the time point label conveys for this sample: cycle 4 day 1 (C4D1), after 5 to 7 weeks of nivolumab. Every trial patient had relapsed following autologous stem cell transplantation, and prior brentuximab vedotin exposure was what differed among cohorts A, B and C. Using a Miltenyi CD4+ T cell isolation kit, CD4+ T cells were purified from thawed PBMCs through magnetic negative selection. A total of 50 to 70 patients with relapsed/refractory classical Hodgkin lymphoma made up the trial cohort, and each patient's best overall response was complete response, partial response or progressive disease. Trial patients were treated with single-agent nivolumab in the multi-cohort phase II CheckMate 205 trial. An independent review committee assessed best overall response by applying the 2007 International Working Group response criteria. PBMCs from the trial were collected at three points: immediately before nivolumab initiation (C1D1), and during therapy at cycle 2 day 1 and cycle 4 day 1. After peripheral blood was drawn into 8 mL Vacutainer Cell Preparation Tubes, PBMCs were isolated by centrifugation and then cryopreserved. Purified CD4+ and CD8+ fractions were generated only in cases for which an additional PBMC sample was available. Magnetically labelled cells were removed on LS columns in a quadroMACS separator, and the flow-through was collected as the purified fraction.

Genomic DNA was extracted with the Qiagen DNeasy kit from unsorted PBMCs and from negatively selected CD4+ and CD8+ fractions. Amplification of TCR beta CDR3 regions was done by immunoSEQ multiplex PCR with primers that anneal to V and J segments. Amplification bias was minimized using a synthetic immune receptor repertoire, and residual bias was removed computationally after sequencing. In the authors' own workflow: Repertoire diversity was quantified as the Shannon entropy index using custom Python scripts. Unsorted, CD4+ and CD8+ repertoires were analyzed separately, except in combined analyses where CD4+ and CD8+ sequences were merged in silico. Clonal expansion was defined as a frequency increase of at least 2-fold after treatment compared with C1D1, and clones undetected at baseline were assigned a pseudocount of 0.5. Singleton clones were defined as clones with 0 or 1 copy at C1D1, and non-singleton clones were defined as clones with 2 or more copies. Clones expanded in unsorted samples were assigned a CD4+, CD8+ or unknown annotation through matching of protein sequences in sorted samples from the same patient. Diversity changes from C1D1 to C4D1 were tested in paired samples using Wilcoxon tests. The immuneACCESS repertoire file appears here via TCRdb, limited to in-frame rearrangements. These files lack a portion of the clones; in checked studies, under half of the deficit traces to unresolved V genes, and the cause of the others is not known. The V and J calls and clone size come from that table; D and trimming were worked out from the DNA. The sample has more than 25,000 clones on record, around 83% of them singletons. In total, the top ten clones hold around 2.3% of the sample.

CDR1 and CDR2, looked up from the germline V gene, are SGHTA and FQGNSA. The V and J ends are trimmed by 4 bases and 3 bases, leaving 10 bases between them. There are 14 amino acids in the CDR3, from cysteine to phenylalanine inclusive. The DNA shown is the 42-base CDR3, in frame from base 1. This clone has only one observation. No cognate antigen has been identified for it. One base away there is no much larger clone; base qualities are not given. Broad study findings and their caveats: CD4+ but not CD8+ TCR diversity rose significantly by C4D1 (p=0.0027 vs p=0.16), most apparent in complete responders (p=0.02). Diversity was lower in patients who began nivolumab less than 1 year after ASCT, so these patients were left out of later analyses to avoid confounding by immune reconstitution. Baseline TCR diversity was reported to be lower in newly diagnosed patients than in healthy donors, and even lower in relapsed/refractory patients. Trial patients achieving complete response had baseline diversity similar to newly diagnosed patients, whereas partial responders and progressors had significantly lower diversity. Only a single clinical trial cohort was studied, and what caused the repertoire differences, possibly disease activity or prior therapy, remained undefined.

This TCR derives from a human donor with classical Hodgkin lymphoma. Recombination connected TRBV7-2 to TRBJ2-1; TRBD2 is a possible D gene, resting on 5 matching bases. Specimen: CD4+ T cells from blood, collected before the fourth cycle of nivolumab. The nucleotide sequence is given as TGTGCCAGCAGCTCGGGGTACCTCTACAATGAGCAGTTCTTC. Its coded protein is CASSSGYLYNEQFF.